This TCR beta chain was found in a study of shared clonotypes between healthy human individuals. The overall study: A donor's plate count was three for CD4 naive and three for CD4 memory; CD8 naive had two and CD8 memory one.

Sequencing used immunoSEQ multiplex PCR; TCRdb keeps in-frame clones, though not all of them. The profile shows a few hundred thousand clones, roughly 70% of them singletons. Trimming removed 0 bases from V and 2 bases from J, with 6 bases in between. Germline V CDR1 and CDR2: LGHNA, YSLEER. CDR3 length: 14 residues. The sequencing sample was made of memory CD4+ T cells sorted from blood. Subset given: CD45RA-negative fraction. V and J are TRBV4-3 and TRBJ2-3; D is uncertain. This TCR came from a man younger than 45 in good health. The CDR3 is CASSQDSDTDTQYF. CDR3 DNA: TGCGCCAGCAGCCAAGATTCAGACACAGATACGCAGTATTTT.